The subject of this entry is one T cell receptor (beta chain). V was clipped by 3 bases and J by 1 base, with 16 bases between them. The length of the CDR3 is 17 residues. From germline, CDR1 is KGHSH and CDR2 LQKENI. The method was immunoSEQ multiplex PCR; TCRdb's version includes in-frame clones alone and lacks a portion of them. The sample has over 250,000 clones, roughly 90% seen once. The data originate from a study of blood T cell repertoires in COVID-19. The clonotype originates from a woman aged 25 to 39 who had recovered from COVID-19. The chain carries TRBV18 and TRBJ1-5; no clear D gene. Sequencing used PBMCs or T cells enriched from blood (not recorded which). The CDR3 DNA reads TGTGCCAGCTCACCTCCGGGTGCTCCTAGGAGCAATCAGCCCCAGCATTTT. This gives the protein CASSPPGAPRSNQPQHF.